One and the same sample provided the 14 T cell receptor beta chains below, sequenced in a study of blood T cells in healthy people across ages. PCR was performed a second time for roughly 6 to 12 cycles using a sample-barcoded 5' primer and a J-beta primer mix. TCRdb reprocessed the 5' RACE reads via MiXCR and lists one record per CDR3 protein. This table has about 1,800,000 distinct CDR3 sequences, roughly 27% appearing once. The specimen sequenced was blood. The receptors originated from a woman aged 25 to 45 in good health.

This clonotype was seen repeatedly, ten times or more. V and J are TRBV7-9 and TRBJ2-1; no reliable D call. Looked up from germline, CDR1 is SEHNR and CDR2 is FQNEAQ (reference sequence). V was shortened by 2 bases and J by 7 bases, with 6 bases between the two germline ends. The length of the CDR3 is 12 residues. CDR3 loop: CASSLIRNEQFF. CDR3 bases: TGTGCCAGCAGCTTAATTCGAAATGAGCAGTTCTTC.

This clonotype was seen ten or more times. This chain connects TRBV18 to TRBJ2-7; D possibly uses TRBD1 or TRBD2 (5 bases each). With 5 bases removed from V and 5 bases from J, the gap between germline ends came to 7 bases. CDR3 size: 11 residues. Germline loops: CDR1 KGHSH, CDR2 LQKENI. Here the CDR3 DNA reads TGTGCCAGCTCAGAGGGGAACGAGCAGTACTTC. Its translation is CASSEGNEQYF.

This clonotype showed up just a few times. V is TRBV28 and J is TRBJ1-2; possibly TRBD1 for D (6 bases). The CDR3 runs to 15 residues. Germline lookup yields CDR1 MDHEN and CDR2 SYDVKM. The V gene lost 3 bases and the J gene lost 3 bases, with 14 bases spanning the gap. CDR3 sequence (DNA): TGTGCCAGCAGTTTCGGGGACACGACCCACTATGGCTACACCTTC. Protein product: CASSFGDTTHYGYTF.

The chain recombines TRBV24-1 with TRBJ2-1, with D possibly being TRBD1 (5 bases). The germline gives CDR1 KGHDR, CDR2 SFDVKD. This CDR3 has 18 amino acids. The ends were cut back, 4 bases at V and 8 bases at J, with 26 bases in the middle. In DNA, the CDR3 is TGTGCCACCAGTGACCCCCGGTTTTTGGGTGGGGCAGGCCATGAGCAGTTCTTC. Amino acid sequence: CATSDPRFLGGAGHEQFF.

The genes are TRBV28 and TRBJ1-5; D is possibly TRBD1 (6 bases). The germline V gene encodes CDR1 MDHEN and CDR2 SYDVKM. The V end was cut by 0 bases, the J end by 1 base, with 25 bases between. This CDR3 is 21 amino acids long. CDR3 in DNA: TGTGCCAGCAGTTTATGGATTGGGGACACTGGTGGGGAATGGAGCAATCAGCCCCAGCATTTT. This gives the protein CASSLWIGDTGGEWSNQPQHF.

This clonotype was found a few times. J is TRBJ2-3 and V is TRBV12-3 or TRBV12-4, with 9 bases matching TRBD2. The CDR3 totals 15 residues. V was pared by 7 bases and J by 1 base, with 6 bases of the junction left unmatched. The CDR3 nucleotides read TGTGCCAGCACTATAGCGGGGGTTGGCACAGATACGCAGTATTTT. Amino acids: CASTIAGVGTDTQYF.

The rearrangement joins TRBV2 to TRBJ2-7; D unclear. Per germline, CDR1 SNHLY and CDR2 FYNNEI. V was pared by 6 bases and J by 7 bases, with 16 bases between. The CDR3 is 13 residues long. Here the CDR3 reads CASRYLAPNEQYF. In nucleotides, the CDR3 is TGTGCCAGCAGGTACTTAGCCCCAAATGAGCAGTACTTC.

Worth noting for this clonotype: A read error may account for a junction end that differs from germline. The chain combines TRBV7-8 with TRBJ2-1; D may be TRBD2 (6 bases). There are 17 residues in the CDR3. CDR1 is SGHVS, CDR2 FQNEAQ, per germline. CDR3 DNA: TGTGCCAGTAGCTTAGGTCCCCCGACTAGGGGTAAGGAGGAGCAGTTCTTC. Protein product: CASSLGPPTRGKEEQFF.

This clonotype came up a few times. J is TRBJ2-7 and V is TRBV10-3; 7 nucleotides align to TRBD2. Germline V gives CDR1 ENHRY, CDR2 SYGVKD. The CDR3 runs to 16 residues. Unmatched junction bases numbered 7, after V lost 2 bases and J lost 0 bases. The CDR3 DNA reads as TGTGCCATCAGTGAGAATACGGGAGGCACCTCCTACGAGCAGTACTTC. It yields the protein CAISENTGGTSYEQYF.

The sample holds a few counts of this clonotype. V usage is TRBV7-9 and J usage is TRBJ2-1; D possibly matches TRBD1 or TRBD2 (5 bases each). V lost 3 bases and J lost 0, with 15 bases in between. The germline gives CDR1 SEHNR, CDR2 FQNEAQ (reference sequence). The CDR3 contains 17 residues. Here the CDR3 DNA reads TGTGCCAGCAGCTTTGGAAGAGGGGTTTTCTCCTACAATGAGCAGTTCTTC. It yields the protein CASSFGRGVFSYNEQFF.

This chain uses TRBV5-1 with TRBJ2-3; 7 nucleotides match TRBD2. In germline, CDR1 is SGHRS, CDR2 YFSETQ. This CDR3 has 16 amino acids. The ends lost 0 bases at V and 3 bases at J; junction bases unmatched: 7. DNA of the CDR3: TGCGCCAGCAGCTTGGTTCCTTCGGGGGGTACAGATACGCAGTATTTT. This translates into CASSLVPSGGTDTQYF.

This clonotype was seen more than once but under ten times. The rearrangement uses TRBV5-1 and TRBJ2-7, with D tentatively TRBD1 (6 bases). The germline V gene encodes CDR1 SGHRS and CDR2 YFSETQ. CDR3 length equals 15 residues. V lost 4 bases and J lost 0, with 14 bases in between. CDR3 sequence: CASSPGSGASYEQYF. The CDR3 DNA follows: TGCGCCAGCAGCCCCGGGTCAGGGGCCTCCTACGAGCAGTACTTC.

The chain links TRBV27 to TRBJ1-3; D not resolved. This CDR3 spans 15 amino acids. V lost 6 bases, J lost 0 bases, and 12 bases lay in between. Germline V gives CDR1 MNHEY, CDR2 SMNVEV (reference sequence). The CDR3 spells CASRSGGYSGNTIYF. CDR3 nucleotides: TGTGCCAGCAGGTCAGGAGGGTACTCTGGAAACACCATATATTTT.

In regard to this clonotype: A read error may produce the germline difference seen at one junction end. J is TRBJ2-3 and V is TRBV14; D is perhaps TRBD2 (6 bases). The germline V gene encodes CDR1 SGHDN and CDR2 FVKESK. The CDR3 loop spans 15 amino acids. The CDR3 nucleotides read TGTGCCAGCAGCCCTAGCGTTCGAAACACAGATAGGCAGTATTTT. Its protein product is CASSPSVRNTDRQYF.